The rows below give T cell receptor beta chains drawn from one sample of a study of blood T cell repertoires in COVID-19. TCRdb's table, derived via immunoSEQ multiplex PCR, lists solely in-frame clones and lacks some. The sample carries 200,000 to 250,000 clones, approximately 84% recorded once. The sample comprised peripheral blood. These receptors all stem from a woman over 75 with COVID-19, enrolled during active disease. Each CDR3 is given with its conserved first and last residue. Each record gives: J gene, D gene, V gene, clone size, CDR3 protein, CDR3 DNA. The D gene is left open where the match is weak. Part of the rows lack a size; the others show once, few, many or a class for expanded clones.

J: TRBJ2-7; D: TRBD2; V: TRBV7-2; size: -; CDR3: CASSFQWTSGNHRYEQYF; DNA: TGTGCCAGCAGTTTCCAATGGACTAGCGGGAACCACCGCTACGAGCAGTACTTC
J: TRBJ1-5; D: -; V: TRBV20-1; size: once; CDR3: CSARGGGVDQPQHF; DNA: TGCAGTGCTCGTGGGGGCGGGGTAGATCAGCCCCAGCATTTT
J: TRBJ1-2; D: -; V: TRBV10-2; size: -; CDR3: CASSEGRGYGYTF; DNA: TGCGCCAGCAGTGAGGGGAGGGGCTATGGCTACACCTTC
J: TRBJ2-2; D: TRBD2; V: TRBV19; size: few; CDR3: CASSRAGVNTGELFF; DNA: TGTGCCAGTAGTAGGGCGGGAGTTAACACCGGGGAGCTGTTTTTT
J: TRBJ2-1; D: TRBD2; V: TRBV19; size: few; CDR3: CASSIDSGGSSYNEQFF; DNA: TGTGCCAGTAGTATAGACAGCGGGGGAAGCTCCTACAATGAGCAGTTCTTC
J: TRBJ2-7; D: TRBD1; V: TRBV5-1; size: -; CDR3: CASSFTGAYEQYF; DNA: TGCGCCAGCAGCTTTACAGGGGCCTACGAGCAGTACTTC
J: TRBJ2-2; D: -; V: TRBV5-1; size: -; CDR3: CASSLDQTGELFF; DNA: TGCGCCAGCAGCTTGGACCAGACCGGGGAGCTGTTTTTT
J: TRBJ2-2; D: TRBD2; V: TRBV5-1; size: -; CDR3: CASKLAGGRTGELFF; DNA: TGCGCCAGCAAACTAGCGGGAGGTCGGACCGGGGAGCTGTTTTTT
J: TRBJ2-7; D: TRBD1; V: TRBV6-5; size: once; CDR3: CASSYRTGGEQYF; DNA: TGTGCCAGCAGTTATCGGACAGGGGGCGAGCAGTACTTC
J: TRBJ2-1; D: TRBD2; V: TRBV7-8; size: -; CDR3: CASSLAGGYTEQFF; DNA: TGTGCCAGCAGCTTAGCGGGGGGGTACACTGAGCAGTTCTTC
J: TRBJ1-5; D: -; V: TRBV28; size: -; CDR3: CATQDNQGQPQHF; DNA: TGTGCCACCCAGGACAACCAGGGTCAGCCCCAGCATTTT
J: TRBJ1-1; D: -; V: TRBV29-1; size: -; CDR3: CSVAPGGRTEAFF; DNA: TGCAGCGTTGCTCCGGGAGGAAGGACTGAAGCTTTCTTT
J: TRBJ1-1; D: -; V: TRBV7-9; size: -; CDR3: CASSLETPRPEAFF; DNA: TGTGCCAGCAGCTTAGAGACTCCCCGTCCTGAAGCTTTCTTT
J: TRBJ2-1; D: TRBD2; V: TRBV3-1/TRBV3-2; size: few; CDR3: CASSQVGTSGGEFF; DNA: TGTGCCAGCAGCCAAGTCGGGACTAGCGGGGGGGAGTTCTTC
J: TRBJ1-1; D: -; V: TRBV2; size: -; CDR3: CASSLITENTEAFF; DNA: TGTGCCAGCAGTCTCATCACAGAGAACACTGAAGCTTTCTTT
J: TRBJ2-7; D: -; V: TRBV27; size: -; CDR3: CASSLQGGYEQYF; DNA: TGTGCCAGCAGTTTACAGGGGGGCTACGAGCAGTACTTC
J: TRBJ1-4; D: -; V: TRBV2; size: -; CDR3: CASSDTSTNEKLFF; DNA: TGTGCCAGCTCTGACACCTCAACTAATGAAAAACTGTTTTTT
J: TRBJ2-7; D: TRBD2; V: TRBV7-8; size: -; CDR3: CASSSTGTTTYEQYF; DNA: TGTGCCAGCAGTAGTACCGGGACTACTACCTACGAGCAGTACTTC
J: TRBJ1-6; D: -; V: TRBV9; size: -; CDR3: CASSVLDSPSPLHF; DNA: TGTGCCAGCAGCGTACTGGACTCACCATCACCCCTCCACTTT
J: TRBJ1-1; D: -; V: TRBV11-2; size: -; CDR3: CASSSGLAEAFF; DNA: TGTGCCAGCAGTAGCGGGCTCGCTGAAGCTTTCTTT
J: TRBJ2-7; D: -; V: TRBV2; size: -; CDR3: CARSSGQLYEQYF; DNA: TGTGCCAGATCCTCCGGACAGCTCTACGAGCAGTACTTC
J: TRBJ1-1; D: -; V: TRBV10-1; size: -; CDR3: CATLGRSEAFF; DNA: TGCGCCACCTTGGGGCGTTCTGAAGCTTTCTTT
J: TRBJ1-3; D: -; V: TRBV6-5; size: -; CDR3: CASRGGTGGNTIYF; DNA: TGTGCCAGCAGGGGGGGGACGGGAGGGAACACCATATATTTT
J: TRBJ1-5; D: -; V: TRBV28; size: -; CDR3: CASMYLRNQPQHF; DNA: TGTGCCAGCATGTACCTACGAAATCAGCCCCAGCATTTT
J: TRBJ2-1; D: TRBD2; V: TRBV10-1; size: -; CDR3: CASSESPASGLRIF; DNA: TGCGCCAGCAGTGAGTCGCCGGCTAGCGGGTTAAGGATCTTC
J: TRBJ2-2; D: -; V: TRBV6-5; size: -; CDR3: CASSYSRGGNTGELFF; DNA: TGTGCCAGCAGTTACTCGCGAGGGGGGAACACCGGGGAGCTGTTTTTT
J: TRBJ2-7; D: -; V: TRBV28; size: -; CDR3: CASISRYEQYF; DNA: TGTGCCAGCATCTCTCGCTACGAGCAGTACTTC
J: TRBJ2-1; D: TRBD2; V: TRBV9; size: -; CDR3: CASSVVSGGSSYNEQFF; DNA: TGTGCCAGCAGCGTAGTTAGCGGGGGAAGCTCCTACAATGAGCAGTTCTTC
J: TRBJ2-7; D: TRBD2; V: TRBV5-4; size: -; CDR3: CASSPLAGDYEQYF; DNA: TGTGCCAGCAGCCCTCTAGCGGGGGACTACGAGCAGTACTTC
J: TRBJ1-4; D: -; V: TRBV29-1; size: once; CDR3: CSVGLGNEKLFF; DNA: TGCAGCGTTGGACTGGGTAATGAAAAACTGTTTTTT
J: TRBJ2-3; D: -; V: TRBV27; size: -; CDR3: CASSLSGGVDTQYF; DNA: TGTGCCAGCAGTTTATCGGGGGGTGTGGATACGCAGTATTTT
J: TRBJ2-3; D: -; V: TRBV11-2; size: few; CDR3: CASSLAGWATDTQYF; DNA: TGTGCCAGCAGCTTAGCGGGATGGGCCACAGATACGCAGTATTTT
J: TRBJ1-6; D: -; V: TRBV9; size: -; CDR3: CASSRQASGSPLHF; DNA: TGTGCCAGCAGCAGACAGGCCTCGGGCTCACCCCTCCACTTT
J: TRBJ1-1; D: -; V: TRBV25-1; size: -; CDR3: CASTKGGGTEAFF; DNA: TGTGCCAGCACCAAGGGGGGGGGAACTGAAGCTTTCTTT
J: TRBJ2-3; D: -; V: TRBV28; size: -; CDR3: CASSLDRDYTDTQYF; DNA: TGTGCCAGCAGCCTGGACAGGGACTACACAGATACGCAGTATTTT
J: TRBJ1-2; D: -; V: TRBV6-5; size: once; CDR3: CASSYSGTNGYTF; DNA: TGTGCCAGCAGTTATTCGGGGACAAACGGCTACACCTTC
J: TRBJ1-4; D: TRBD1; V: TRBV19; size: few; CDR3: CASTGQGATREKLFF; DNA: TGTGCCAGTACGGGACAGGGGGCGACTAGGGAAAAACTGTTTTTT
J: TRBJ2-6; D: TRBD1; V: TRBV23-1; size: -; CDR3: CASMDRGPGANVLTF; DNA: TGCGCCAGCATGGACAGGGGGCCTGGGGCCAACGTCCTGACTTTC
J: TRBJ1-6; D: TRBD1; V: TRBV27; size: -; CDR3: CASRGPGQGGSPLHF; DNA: TGTGCCAGCAGGGGACCGGGACAGGGGGGTTCACCCCTCCACTTT
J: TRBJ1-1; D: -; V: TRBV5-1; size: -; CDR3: CASSLARVENTEAFF; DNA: TGCGCCAGCAGCTTGGCCCGGGTGGAAAACACTGAAGCTTTCTTT
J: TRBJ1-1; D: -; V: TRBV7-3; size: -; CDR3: CASSLIGNTEAFF; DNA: TGTGCCAGCAGCTTAATCGGGAACACTGAAGCTTTCTTT
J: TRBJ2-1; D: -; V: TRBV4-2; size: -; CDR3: CASSRLVNSYNEQFF; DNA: TGTGCCAGCAGCAGATTAGTGAACTCCTACAATGAGCAGTTCTTC
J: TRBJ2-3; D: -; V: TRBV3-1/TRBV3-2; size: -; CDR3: CASSQRGPGTDTQYF; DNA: TGTGCCAGCAGCCAAAGGGGCCCTGGCACAGATACGCAGTATTTT
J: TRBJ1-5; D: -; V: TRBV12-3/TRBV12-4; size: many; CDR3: CASSLPGGPQHF; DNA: TGTGCCAGCAGCCTCCCGGGTGGGCCCCAGCATTTT
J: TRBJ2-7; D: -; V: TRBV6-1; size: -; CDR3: CASSEQGISYEQYF; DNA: TGTGCCAGCAGTGAACAGGGCATTTCCTACGAGCAGTACTTC
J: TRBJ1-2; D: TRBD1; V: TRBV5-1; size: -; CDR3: CASSVTGRDRYGYTF; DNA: TGCGCCAGCAGCGTGACAGGGCGAGACCGATATGGCTACACCTTC